This TCR beta chain was obtained from a study of tumor and adjacent non-tumor tissue in lung cancer. Study-level information: Stage I to III disease affected ten to eleven men and roughly five women aged about 31 to 80.

Study outcomes and limitations: Shorter survival was associated with higher TCR diversity in tumors.

Remarks on this clonotype: What it binds is unknown. An end of the junction does not agree with germline; a read error may underlie this.

Germline CDR1 is LGHNA and CDR2 is YNFKEQ. This CDR3 region has 14 residues. The template was RNA from unsorted bulk tissue. This non-tumor lung sample came from over 3 cm beyond the tumor edge. Newly diagnosed lung cancer patients had thoracic surgery in China, August–late 2014, without prior chemotherapy. A modified ARM-PCR protocol with three rounds of nested PCR amplified TCRbeta. Each CDR3 protein is one row after TCRdb ran MiXCR on the multiplex PCR reads. Of 80,000 to 100,000 distinct CDR3 sequences detected, more than 80% appear once; the ten largest clones hold roughly 33%. This clonotype originated in a man aged 60 to 69 with small cell lung cancer. This sequence joins TRBV4-2 and TRBJ2-7; unclear D gene. Source material: distant non-tumor lung tissue. The CDR3 here is CASSQDVKLIEHYF. DNA for the CDR3: TGTGCCAGCAGCCAAGATGTGAAGCTGATCGAGCATTACTTC.